These T cell receptor beta chains were read from a single sample in a study of T cell responses to AZD1222 COVID-19 vaccine. Libraries were prepared by immunoSEQ multiplex PCR; TCRdb keeps only in-frame clonotypes and omits some of them. This table holds tens of thousands of clones, 85% to 90% found once. Here the sequenced sample was peripheral blood, taken 28 days after the second AZD1222 dose. These receptors came from an adult who received the AZD1222 COVID-19 vaccine. Each CDR3 is given with its conserved first and last residue. D genes are given only for firm matches. Size is stated for part of the rows, as once, few or many counts, or as a class when the clone is expanded.

>TRBJ2-7|TRBV6-6|NA|NA|12
TGTGCCAGCAGTTACTCTGGGATCGAGCAGTACTTC
CASSYSGIEQYF
>TRBJ2-3|TRBV18|TRBD2|NA|16
TGTGCCAGCTCACCACCACAGCGGGGGGGCGTCGATACGCAGTATTTT
CASSPPQRGGVDTQYF
>TRBJ1-6|TRBV19|NA|once|14
TGTGCCAGTAATGGTGGCAGGGAAAGTTCACCCCTCCACTTT
CASNGGRESSPLHF
>TRBJ1-5|TRBV30|TRBD1|NA|14
TGTGCCTGGAATGGACAGGGAAGCAATCAGCCCCAGCATTTT
CAWNGQGSNQPQHF
>TRBJ1-5|TRBV5-6|NA|NA|14
TGTGCCAGCAGCTTGGATGGGAGCAATCAGCCCCAGCATTTT
CASSLDGSNQPQHF
>TRBJ2-5|TRBV6-1|NA|NA|14
TGTGCCAGCAGTGAATTCGGTAGTAGGGAGACCCAGTACTTC
CASSEFGSRETQYF
>TRBJ2-7|TRBV6-5|NA|NA|12
TGTGCCAGCAGTCGGAACCTACAGGAGCAGTACTTC
CASSRNLQEQYF
>TRBJ1-6|TRBV11-2|NA|NA|14
TGTGCCAGCACCCTGACAGACTATAATTCACCCCTCCACTTT
CASTLTDYNSPLHF
>TRBJ2-2|TRBV18|TRBD1|once|15
TGTGCCAGCTCCCGACAGGGGGCGAACACCGGGGAGCTGTTTTTT
CASSRQGANTGELFF
>TRBJ1-1|TRBV20-1|NA|NA|11
TGCAGTGCTAGTAGGCTTCATGAAGCTTTCTTT
CSASRLHEAFF
>TRBJ1-1|TRBV4-1|NA|medium-sized|11
TGCGCCAGCAGAAGAAACACTGAAGCTTTCTTT
CASRRNTEAFF
>TRBJ2-1|TRBV20-1|NA|NA|11
TGCAGTGCCCAGGTCTACAATGAGCAGTTCTTC
CSAQVYNEQFF
>TRBJ2-1|TRBV6-4|TRBD2|NA|15
TGTGCCAGCAGCGGGACTAGTGGGGACCACAATGAGCAGTTCTTC
CASSGTSGDHNEQFF
>TRBJ1-1|TRBV10-3|TRBD1|NA|14
TGTGCCATCAGGGGAGGACAGGGAAACACTGAAGCTTTCTTT
CAIRGGQGNTEAFF
>TRBJ2-7|TRBV7-2|NA|NA|17
TGTGCCAGCAGCCCCTCTGGTCCCTCCTTCCTGGCCTACGAGCAGTACTTC
CASSPSGPSFLAYEQYF
>TRBJ1-5|TRBV11-2|TRBD1|NA|15
TGTGCCAGCAGCTCCGGGACAGGGGCCCCACAGCCCCAGCATTTT
CASSSGTGAPQPQHF
>TRBJ1-4|TRBV30|NA|NA|11
TGTGCCTGGACCAAGGGGGACAAACTGTTTTTT
CAWTKGDKLFF
>TRBJ1-4|TRBV12-3/TRBV12-4|NA|NA|11
TGTGCCAGCAGTTTTGGTGAAAAACTGTTTTTT
CASSFGEKLFF